This TCR beta chain was captured by sequencing in a study of blood T cell repertoires in COVID-19. In the study overall: COVID-19 samples, acute and convalescent, were from the United States, Italy and Spain. T cells, B-cell-depleted T cells, or PBMCs supplied cDNA or gDNA.

V gave up 4 bases and J gave up 7 bases, with 10 bases separating them. Germline V gene sequence: CDR1 DFQATT, CDR2 SNEGSKA (reference sequence). The CDR3 has 11 amino acids. The table came from immunoSEQ multiplex PCR; TCRdb's copy has only in-frame clones and leaves some out. This table holds about 200,000 clones, 75% to 90% found once. What the recovered Cohort 3 donors had was two negative PCRs, clearance, or symptom resolution. This receptor was obtained from a man aged 25 to 40 who had recovered from COVID-19. The sequenced material came from PBMCs or T cells enriched from blood (not recorded which). This chain links TRBV20-1 with TRBJ1-1; D is ambiguous. This CDR3 reads CSAIFRIEAFF. The CDR3 DNA reads as TGCAGTGCTATCTTCCGTATTGAAGCTTTCTTT.